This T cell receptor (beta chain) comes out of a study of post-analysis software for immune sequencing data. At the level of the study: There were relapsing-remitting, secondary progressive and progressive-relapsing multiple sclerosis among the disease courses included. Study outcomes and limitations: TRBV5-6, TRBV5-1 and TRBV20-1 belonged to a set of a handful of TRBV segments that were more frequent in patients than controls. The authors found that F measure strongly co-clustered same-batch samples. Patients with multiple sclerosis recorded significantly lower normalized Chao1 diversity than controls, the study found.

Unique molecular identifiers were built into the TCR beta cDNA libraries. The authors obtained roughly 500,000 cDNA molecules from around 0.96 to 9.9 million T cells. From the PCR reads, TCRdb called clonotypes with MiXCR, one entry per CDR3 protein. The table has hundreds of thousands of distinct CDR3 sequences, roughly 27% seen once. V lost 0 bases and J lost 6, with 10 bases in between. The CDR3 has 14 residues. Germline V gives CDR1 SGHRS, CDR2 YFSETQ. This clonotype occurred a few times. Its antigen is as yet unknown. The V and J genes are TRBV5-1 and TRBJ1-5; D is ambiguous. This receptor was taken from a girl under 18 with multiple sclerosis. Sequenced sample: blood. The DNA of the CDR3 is TGCGCCAGCAGCTTGGACGGAGTCCTTCAGCCCCAGCATTTT. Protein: CASSLDGVLQPQHF.